The rows below give T cell receptor beta chains drawn from one sample of a study of blood T cell repertoires in COVID-19. Data came from immunoSEQ multiplex PCR; TCRdb stores just in-frame clones and leaves some out. The profile shows fewer than 300,000 clones, 85% to 90% of them singletons. What was sequenced was peripheral blood. The receptors stem from a middle-aged man with COVID-19, enrolled during active disease. CDR3s include the opening cysteine and the closing phenylalanine or tryptophan. The D gene is left open where the match is weak. Clone size is shown for a subset of rows, as once, few, many or a class of expanded clone.

abundance: -
j_gene: TRBJ1-6
len: 15
d_gene: TRBD1
v_gene: TRBV14
CDR3nt: TGTGCCAGCAGCCAACGGACAGGGGCTCATTCACCCCTCCACTTT
CDR3aa: CASSQRTGAHSPLHF

abundance: -
j_gene: TRBJ2-1
len: 17
d_gene: -
v_gene: TRBV4-1
CDR3nt: TGCGCCAGCAGCCAAGAAGGCTCAGGGACATACGGGAATGAGCAGTTCTTC
CDR3aa: CASSQEGSGTYGNEQFF

abundance: -
j_gene: TRBJ2-3
len: 15
d_gene: TRBD1
v_gene: TRBV5-1
CDR3nt: TGCGCCAGCAGCTTGGGCGGACAGGGCACAGATACGCAGTATTTT
CDR3aa: CASSLGGQGTDTQYF

abundance: -
j_gene: TRBJ2-7
len: 17
d_gene: TRBD2
v_gene: TRBV6-2/TRBV6-3
CDR3nt: TGTGCCAGCAGTTACCGGTGGACTAGCGGGAGACCAGGGGAGCAGTACTTC
CDR3aa: CASSYRWTSGRPGEQYF

abundance: -
j_gene: TRBJ1-3
len: 15
d_gene: -
v_gene: TRBV7-6
CDR3nt: TGTGCCAGCAGCTTAGAGCAGGGCCGATTTGGCACCATATATTTT
CDR3aa: CASSLEQGRFGTIYF

abundance: -
j_gene: TRBJ1-3
len: 16
d_gene: TRBD1
v_gene: TRBV4-3
CDR3nt: TGCGCCAGCAGCCAGGGGACAGGCGACTCTGGAAACACCATATATTTT
CDR3aa: CASSQGTGDSGNTIYF

abundance: once
j_gene: TRBJ2-1
len: 20
d_gene: TRBD2
v_gene: TRBV12-5
CDR3nt: TGTGCTAGTGGTCCCCGGTGGACTAGCGGGAGAGGGGGCTCCTACAATGAGCAGTTCTTC
CDR3aa: CASGPRWTSGRGGSYNEQFF

abundance: -
j_gene: TRBJ2-5
len: 15
d_gene: -
v_gene: TRBV18
CDR3nt: TGTGCCAGCTCACCCTTGGGGCCCCCCCAAGAGACCCAGTACTTC
CDR3aa: CASSPLGPPQETQYF

abundance: -
j_gene: TRBJ2-4
len: 13
d_gene: TRBD1
v_gene: TRBV27
CDR3nt: TGTGCCAGCAGTTCCCCGGACAGGGGGATTCAGTACTTC
CDR3aa: CASSSPDRGIQYF

abundance: few
j_gene: TRBJ2-1
len: 16
d_gene: TRBD2
v_gene: TRBV3-1/TRBV3-2
CDR3nt: TGTGCCAGCAGCTATGGGTCCAGCGGGGGGCTTAATGAGCAGTTCTTC
CDR3aa: CASSYGSSGGLNEQFF

abundance: -
j_gene: TRBJ2-3
len: 10
d_gene: -
v_gene: TRBV20-1
CDR3nt: TGCAGTGCTTGGGAGGATACGCAGTATTTT
CDR3aa: CSAWEDTQYF

abundance: -
j_gene: TRBJ1-1
len: 13
d_gene: -
v_gene: TRBV27
CDR3nt: TGTGCCAGCAGTATACGGTGGAACACTGAAGCTTTCTTT
CDR3aa: CASSIRWNTEAFF

abundance: -
j_gene: TRBJ2-2
len: 15
d_gene: TRBD2
v_gene: TRBV15
CDR3nt: TGTGCCACCAGCGGAGCTAGCGGGAGTTCCGGGGAGCTGTTTTTT
CDR3aa: CATSGASGSSGELFF